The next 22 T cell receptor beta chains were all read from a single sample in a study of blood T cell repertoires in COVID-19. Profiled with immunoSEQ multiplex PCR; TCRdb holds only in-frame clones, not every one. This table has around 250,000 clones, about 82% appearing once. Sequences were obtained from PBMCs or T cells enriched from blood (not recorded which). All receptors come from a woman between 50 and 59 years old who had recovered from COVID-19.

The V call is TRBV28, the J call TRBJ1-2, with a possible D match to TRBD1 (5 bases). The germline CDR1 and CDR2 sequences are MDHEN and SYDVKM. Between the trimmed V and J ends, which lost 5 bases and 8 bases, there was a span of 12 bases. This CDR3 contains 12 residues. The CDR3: CASSGGSGGYTF. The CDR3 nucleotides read TGTGCCAGCAGTGGGGGGTCAGGGGGCTACACCTTC.

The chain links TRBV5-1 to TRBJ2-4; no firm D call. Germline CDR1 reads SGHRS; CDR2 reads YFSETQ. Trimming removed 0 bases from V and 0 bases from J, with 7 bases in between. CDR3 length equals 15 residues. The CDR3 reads CASSLEPLAKNIQYF. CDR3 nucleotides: TGCGCCAGCAGCTTGGAACCACTAGCCAAAAACATTCAGTACTTC. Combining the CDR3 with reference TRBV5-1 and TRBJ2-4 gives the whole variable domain KAGVTQTPRYLIKTRGQQVTLSCSPISGHRSVSWYQQTPGQGLQFLFEYFSETQRNKGNFPGRFSGRQFSNSRSEMNVSTLELGDSALYLCASSLEPLAKNIQYFGAGTRLSVL.

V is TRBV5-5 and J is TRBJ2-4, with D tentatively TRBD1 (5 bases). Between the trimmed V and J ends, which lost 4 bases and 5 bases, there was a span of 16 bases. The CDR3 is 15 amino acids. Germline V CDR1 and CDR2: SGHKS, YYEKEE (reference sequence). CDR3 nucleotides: TGTGCCAGCAGCCAATTACCGCAGACAGAAAACATTCAGTACTTC. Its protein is CASSQLPQTENIQYF.

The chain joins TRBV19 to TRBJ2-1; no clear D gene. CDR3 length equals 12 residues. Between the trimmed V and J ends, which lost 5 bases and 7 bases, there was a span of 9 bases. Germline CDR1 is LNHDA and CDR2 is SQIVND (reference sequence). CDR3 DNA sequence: TGTGCCAGTAGTCCCTACCCGAATGAGCAGTTCTTC. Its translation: CASSPYPNEQFF.

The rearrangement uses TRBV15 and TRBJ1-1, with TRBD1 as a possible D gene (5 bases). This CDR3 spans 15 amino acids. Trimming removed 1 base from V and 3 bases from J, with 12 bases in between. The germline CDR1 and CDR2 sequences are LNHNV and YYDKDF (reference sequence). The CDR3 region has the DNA TGTGCCACCAGCAGAGCTCAGGGACTTTACACTGAAGCTTTCTTT. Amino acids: CATSRAQGLYTEAFF.

CDR3 sequence reads: CASSHPTVNTEAFF. CDR3 nucleotides: TGTGCCAGCAGCCACCCGACAGTGAACACTGAAGCTTTCTTT. The rearrangement uses TRBV3-1 (or the pseudogene TRBV3-2) and TRBJ1-1; tentatively, D is TRBD1 (5 bases). The CDR3 consists of 14 residues. V was shortened by 3 bases and J by 0 bases, with 8 bases between the two germline ends. The V gene's germline CDR1 is LGHDT and CDR2 YNNKEL (reference sequence).

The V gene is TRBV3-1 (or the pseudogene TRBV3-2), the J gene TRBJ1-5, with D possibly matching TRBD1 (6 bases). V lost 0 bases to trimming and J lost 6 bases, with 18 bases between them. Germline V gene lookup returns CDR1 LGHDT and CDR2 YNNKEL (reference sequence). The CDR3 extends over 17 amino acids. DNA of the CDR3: TGTGCCAGCAGCCAAGATCCGCTAATAGGGGGTGTTCAGCCCCAGCATTTT. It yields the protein CASSQDPLIGGVQPQHF.

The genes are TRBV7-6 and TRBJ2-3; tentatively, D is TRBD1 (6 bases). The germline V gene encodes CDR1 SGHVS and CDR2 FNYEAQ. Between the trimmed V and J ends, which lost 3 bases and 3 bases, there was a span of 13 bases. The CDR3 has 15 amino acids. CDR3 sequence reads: CASSFRGGTTDTQYF. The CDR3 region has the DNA TGTGCCAGCAGCTTTAGGGGTGGGACAACAGATACGCAGTATTTT.

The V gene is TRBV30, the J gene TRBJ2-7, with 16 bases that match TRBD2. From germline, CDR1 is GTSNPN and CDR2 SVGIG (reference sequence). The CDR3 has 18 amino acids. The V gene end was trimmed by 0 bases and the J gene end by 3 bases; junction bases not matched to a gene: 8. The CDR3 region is CAWSVPGTSGRVRYEQYF. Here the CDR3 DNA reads TGTGCCTGGAGTGTACCAGGGACTAGCGGGAGGGTTCGCTACGAGCAGTACTTC.

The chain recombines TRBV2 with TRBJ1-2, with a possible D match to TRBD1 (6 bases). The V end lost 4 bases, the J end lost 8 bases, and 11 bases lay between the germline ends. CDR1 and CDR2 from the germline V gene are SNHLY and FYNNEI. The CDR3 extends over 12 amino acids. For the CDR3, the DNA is TGTGCCAGCAGTGCAGGGGCGTACGGCTACACCTTC. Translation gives CASSAGAYGYTF. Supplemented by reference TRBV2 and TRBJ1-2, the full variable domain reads EPEVTQTPSHQVTQMGQEVILRCVPISNHLYFYWYRQILGQKVEFLVSFYNNEISEKSEIFDDQFSVERPDGSNFTLKIRSTKLEDSAMYFCASSAGAYGYTFGSGTRLTVV.

Written as DNA, the CDR3 is TGCGCCAGCAGCCAAGTTCGAGACTATGGCTACACCTTC. This sequence encodes CASSQVRDYGYTF. This chain connects TRBV4-3 to TRBJ1-2; D is ambiguous. The V end was cut by 1 base, the J end by 3 bases, with 6 bases between. There are 13 residues in the CDR3. Looked up from germline, CDR1 is LGHNA and CDR2 is YSLEER.

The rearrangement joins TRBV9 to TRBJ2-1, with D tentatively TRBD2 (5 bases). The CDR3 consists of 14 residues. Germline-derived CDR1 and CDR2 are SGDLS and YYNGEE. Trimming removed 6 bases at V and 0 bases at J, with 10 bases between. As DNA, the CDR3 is TGTGCCAGCAAGAGGGAGAGCTCCTACAATGAGCAGTTCTTC. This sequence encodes CASKRESSYNEQFF.

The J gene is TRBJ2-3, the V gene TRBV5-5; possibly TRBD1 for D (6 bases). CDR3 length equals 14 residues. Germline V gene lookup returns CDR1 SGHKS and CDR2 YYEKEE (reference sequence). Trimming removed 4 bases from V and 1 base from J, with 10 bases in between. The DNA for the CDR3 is TGTGCCAGCAGCACCAGGACAGGCACAGATACGCAGTATTTT. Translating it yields CASSTRTGTDTQYF.

CDR3 nucleotide sequence: TGTGCCAGCAGTTACGGCCTAGCGGGGGGGTACAATGAGCAGTTCTTC. It encodes CASSYGLAGGYNEQFF. V and J are TRBV6-5 and TRBJ2-1, with 12 bases fitting TRBD2. CDR3 size: 16 residues. After removal of 2 bases from V and 4 bases from J, the junction contained 3 bases not matched to a gene. Germline V gene sequence: CDR1 MNHEY, CDR2 SVGAGI.

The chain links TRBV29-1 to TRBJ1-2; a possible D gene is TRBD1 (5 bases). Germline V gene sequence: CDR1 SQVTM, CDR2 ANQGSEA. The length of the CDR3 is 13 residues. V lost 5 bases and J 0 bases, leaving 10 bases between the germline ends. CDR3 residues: CSVRQQTNYGYTF. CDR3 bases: TGCAGCGTTAGACAGCAAACTAACTATGGCTACACCTTC.

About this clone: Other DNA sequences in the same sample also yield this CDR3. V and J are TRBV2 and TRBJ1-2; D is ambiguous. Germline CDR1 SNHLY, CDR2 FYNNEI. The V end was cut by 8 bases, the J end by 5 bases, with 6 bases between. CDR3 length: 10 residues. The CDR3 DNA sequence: TGTGCCAGCCGGGGATATGGCTACACCTTC. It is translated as CASRGYGYTF.

The CDR3 DNA is TGCGCCAGCAGCCTAGGACTAGCGGACCACAATGAGCAGTTCTTC. This translates into CASSLGLADHNEQFF. This rearrangement joins TRBV5-1 to TRBJ2-1; 10 positions match TRBD2. J was trimmed by 5 bases and V by 4 bases; bases with no gene match: 6. The germline gives CDR1 SGHRS, CDR2 YFSETQ. This CDR3 contains 15 residues.

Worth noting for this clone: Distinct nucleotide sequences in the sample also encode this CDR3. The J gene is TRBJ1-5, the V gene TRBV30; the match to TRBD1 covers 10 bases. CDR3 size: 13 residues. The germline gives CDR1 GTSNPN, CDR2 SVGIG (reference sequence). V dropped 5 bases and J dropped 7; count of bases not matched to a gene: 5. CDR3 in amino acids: CAWAGQGNQPQHF. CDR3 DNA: TGTGCCTGGGCGGGACAGGGGAACCAGCCCCAGCATTTT.

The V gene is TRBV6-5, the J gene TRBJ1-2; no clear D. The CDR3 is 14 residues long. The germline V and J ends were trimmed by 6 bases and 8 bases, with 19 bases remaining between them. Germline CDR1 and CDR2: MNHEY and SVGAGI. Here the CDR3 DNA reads TGTGCCAGCAGCTCAATGGGAGGAAAGAGGGGCTACACCTTC. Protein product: CASSSMGGKRGYTF.

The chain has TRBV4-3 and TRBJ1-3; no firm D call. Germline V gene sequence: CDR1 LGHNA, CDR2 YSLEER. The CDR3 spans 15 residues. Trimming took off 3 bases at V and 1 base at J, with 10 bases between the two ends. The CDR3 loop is CASSQTPGSGNTIYF. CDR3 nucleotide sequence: TGCGCCAGCAGCCAGACCCCCGGGTCTGGAAACACCATATATTTT.

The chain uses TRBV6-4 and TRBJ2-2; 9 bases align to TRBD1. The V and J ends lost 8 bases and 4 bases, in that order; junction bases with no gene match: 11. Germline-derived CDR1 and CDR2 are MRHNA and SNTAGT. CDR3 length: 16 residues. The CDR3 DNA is TGTGCCAGCTCCAGTGTGGGACAGGGAGTCACCGGGGAGCTGTTTTTT. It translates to CASSSVGQGVTGELFF.

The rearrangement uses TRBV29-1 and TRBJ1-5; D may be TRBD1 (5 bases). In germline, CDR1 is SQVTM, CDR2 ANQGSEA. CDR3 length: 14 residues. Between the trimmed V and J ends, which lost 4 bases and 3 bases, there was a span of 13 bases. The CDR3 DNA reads TGCAGCGTTGTAATCGGGGGTAACAATCAGCCCCAGCATTTT. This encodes CSVVIGGNNQPQHF.